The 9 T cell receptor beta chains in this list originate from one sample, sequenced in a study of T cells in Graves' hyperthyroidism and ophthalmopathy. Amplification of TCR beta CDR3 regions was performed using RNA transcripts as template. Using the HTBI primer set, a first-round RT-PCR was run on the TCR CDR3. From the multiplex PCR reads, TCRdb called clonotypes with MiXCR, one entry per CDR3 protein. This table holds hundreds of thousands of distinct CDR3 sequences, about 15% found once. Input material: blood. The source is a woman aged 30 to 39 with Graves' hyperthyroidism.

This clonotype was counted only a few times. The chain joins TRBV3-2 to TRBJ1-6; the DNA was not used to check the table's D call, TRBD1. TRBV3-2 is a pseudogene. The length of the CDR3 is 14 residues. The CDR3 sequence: CASSQEGPNSPLHF. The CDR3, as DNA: TGTGCCAGCAGCCAAGAGGGACCCAATTCACCCCTCCACTTT.

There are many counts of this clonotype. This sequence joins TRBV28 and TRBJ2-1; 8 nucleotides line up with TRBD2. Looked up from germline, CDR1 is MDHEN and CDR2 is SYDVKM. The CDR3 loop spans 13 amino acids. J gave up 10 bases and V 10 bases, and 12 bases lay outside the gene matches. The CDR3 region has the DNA TGTGCCATCCAGACTAGCGATATCAGCGAGCAGTTCTTC. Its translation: CAIQTSDISEQFF.

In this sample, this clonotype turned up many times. The CDR3 region has the DNA TGTGCCAGCAGCACACTGGGACCGGAAGAGACCCAGTACTTC. Protein: CASSTLGPEETQYF. The V call is TRBV12-3 or TRBV12-4, the J call TRBJ2-5; D is tentatively TRBD1 or TRBD2 (5 bases each). The CDR3 has 14 residues. V was trimmed by 6 bases and J by 3 bases, leaving 14 bases between them.

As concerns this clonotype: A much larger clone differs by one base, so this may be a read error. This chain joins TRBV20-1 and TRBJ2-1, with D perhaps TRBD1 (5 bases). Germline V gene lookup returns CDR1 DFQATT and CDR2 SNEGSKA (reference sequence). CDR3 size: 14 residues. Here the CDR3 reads CSARSREVGNEHFF. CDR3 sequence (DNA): TGCAGTGCTAGGTCCAGGGAAGTAGGCAATGAGCACTTCTTC.

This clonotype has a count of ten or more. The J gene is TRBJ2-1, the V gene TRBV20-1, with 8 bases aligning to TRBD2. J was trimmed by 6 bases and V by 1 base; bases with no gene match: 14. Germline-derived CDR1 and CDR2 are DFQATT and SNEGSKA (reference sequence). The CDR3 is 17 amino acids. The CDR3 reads CSARATLAGPGINEQFF. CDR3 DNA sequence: TGCAGTGCTAGAGCGACGCTAGCGGGCCCTGGGATCAATGAGCAGTTCTTC.

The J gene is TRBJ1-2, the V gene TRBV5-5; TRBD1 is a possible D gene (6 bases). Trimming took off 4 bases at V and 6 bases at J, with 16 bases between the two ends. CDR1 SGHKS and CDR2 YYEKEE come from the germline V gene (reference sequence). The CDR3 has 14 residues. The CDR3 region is CASSLGQLVDGYTF. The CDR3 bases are TGTGCCAGCAGCCTCGGACAGCTCGTTGATGGCTACACCTTC. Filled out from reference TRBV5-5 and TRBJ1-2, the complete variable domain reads DAGVTQSPTHLIKTRGQQVTLRCSPISGHKSVSWYQQVLGQGPQFIFQYYEKEERGRGNFPDRFSARQFPNYSSELNVNALLLGDSALYLCASSLGQLVDGYTFGSGTRLTVV.

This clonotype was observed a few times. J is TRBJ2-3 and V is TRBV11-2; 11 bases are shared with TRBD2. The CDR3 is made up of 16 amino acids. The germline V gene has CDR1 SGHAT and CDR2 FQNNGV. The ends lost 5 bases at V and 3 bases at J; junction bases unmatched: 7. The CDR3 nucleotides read TGTGCCAGCAGCCCAGTAGCGGGAGGGGGTACAGATACGCAGTATTTT. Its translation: CASSPVAGGGTDTQYF.

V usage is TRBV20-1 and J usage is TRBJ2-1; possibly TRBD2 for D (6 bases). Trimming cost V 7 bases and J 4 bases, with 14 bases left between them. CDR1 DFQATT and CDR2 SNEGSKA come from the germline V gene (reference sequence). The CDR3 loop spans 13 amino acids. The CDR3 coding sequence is TGCAGTGTTTTTTTAGCGGTTTACAATGAGCAGTTCTTC. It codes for CSVFLAVYNEQFF.

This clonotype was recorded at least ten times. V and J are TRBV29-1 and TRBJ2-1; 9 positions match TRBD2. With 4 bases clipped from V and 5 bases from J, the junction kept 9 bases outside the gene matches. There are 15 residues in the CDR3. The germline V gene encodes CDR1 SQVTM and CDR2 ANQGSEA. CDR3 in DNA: TGCAGCGTTGTATTATCGACTAGCGGTAACAATGAGCAGTTCTTC. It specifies CSVVLSTSGNNEQFF.